This is a list of T cell receptor beta chains from one sample in a study of blood T cell repertoires in COVID-19. Produced via immunoSEQ multiplex PCR; TCRdb's table is partial and in-frame only. This repertoire shows 80,000 to 100,000 clones, 81% found once; its top ten account for 4% to 5.5%. The specimen was peripheral blood. The receptors come from a man aged 55-75 years with acute or convalescent COVID-19. Each CDR3 is given with its conserved first and last residue. Each record gives: clone size, J gene, D gene, V gene, CDR3 DNA, CDR3 protein. D genes are given only for firm matches. Some rows have no size entry. The others give once, few or many, or a class for an expanded clone.

clone_size: .
j_call: TRBJ1-1
d_call: TRBD1
v_call: TRBV6-2/TRBV6-3
cdr3_nt: TGTGCCAGCAGTTACGGGGGACAGGGACTAAGTGAAGCTTTCTTT
cdr3_aa: CASSYGGQGLSEAFF

clone_size: .
j_call: TRBJ2-2
d_call: .
v_call: TRBV15
cdr3_nt: TGTGCCACCGGGCGCTACACCGGGGAGCTGTTTTTT
cdr3_aa: CATGRYTGELFF

clone_size: many
j_call: TRBJ1-1
d_call: TRBD1
v_call: TRBV6-1
cdr3_nt: TGTGCCAGCAGTGAAGTAACGACAGGGAGGAACACTGAAGCTTTCTTT
cdr3_aa: CASSEVTTGRNTEAFF

clone_size: .
j_call: TRBJ1-1
d_call: .
v_call: TRBV12-3/TRBV12-4
cdr3_nt: TGTGCCAGCATCCCGGTGAATCTGGCTGAAGCTTTCTTT
cdr3_aa: CASIPVNLAEAFF

clone_size: few
j_call: TRBJ2-7
d_call: TRBD2
v_call: TRBV6-6
cdr3_nt: TGTGCCAGCAGTGACTCTAGCGGGAGCTACGAGCAGTACTTC
cdr3_aa: CASSDSSGSYEQYF

clone_size: .
j_call: TRBJ1-2
d_call: .
v_call: TRBV28
cdr3_nt: TGTGCCAGCAGGCCAGCCACGGGACACTCTAACTATGGCTACACCTTC
cdr3_aa: CASRPATGHSNYGYTF

clone_size: .
j_call: TRBJ1-1
d_call: TRBD1
v_call: TRBV15
cdr3_nt: TGTGCCACCAGCAGAGGATCCCAGGGGGCGTTAGGAAAGGCTTTCTTT
cdr3_aa: CATSRGSQGALGKAFF

clone_size: .
j_call: TRBJ2-3
d_call: TRBD1
v_call: TRBV10-3
cdr3_nt: TGTGCCATGGGACAGCAGGGCACAGATACGCAGTATTTT
cdr3_aa: CAMGQQGTDTQYF

clone_size: .
j_call: TRBJ1-2
d_call: .
v_call: TRBV7-9
cdr3_nt: TGTGCCAGCAGCTTACTCGGTCGGACTCTGAGGGGGTATGGCTACACCTTC
cdr3_aa: CASSLLGRTLRGYGYTF

clone_size: .
j_call: TRBJ1-4
d_call: TRBD1
v_call: TRBV13
cdr3_nt: TGTGCCAGCAGCTTAGACAGGGGTTTGAATGAAAAACTGTTTTTT
cdr3_aa: CASSLDRGLNEKLFF

clone_size: .
j_call: TRBJ2-5
d_call: TRBD1
v_call: TRBV14
cdr3_nt: TGTGCCAGCAGCCTACAGACAGGGGGCGCGGAGACCCAGTACTTC
cdr3_aa: CASSLQTGGAETQYF

clone_size: .
j_call: TRBJ2-2
d_call: TRBD1
v_call: TRBV6-5
cdr3_nt: TGTGCCAGCAGTTTACGACAGGGGGGGACCGGGGAGCTGTTTTTT
cdr3_aa: CASSLRQGGTGELFF

clone_size: many
j_call: TRBJ2-3
d_call: .
v_call: TRBV7-9
cdr3_nt: TGTGCCAGCACCCTACAACGGGAGATGAGCACAGATACGCAGTATTTT
cdr3_aa: CASTLQREMSTDTQYF

clone_size: .
j_call: TRBJ2-3
d_call: TRBD2
v_call: TRBV5-4
cdr3_nt: TGTGCCAGCAGCTTGACTAGCGGGATTACAGATACGCAGTATTTT
cdr3_aa: CASSLTSGITDTQYF

clone_size: .
j_call: TRBJ1-3
d_call: .
v_call: TRBV28
cdr3_nt: TGTGCCAGCAGTTTCGGTCCTCGGCGGAACAGGGCCAACACCATATATTTT
cdr3_aa: CASSFGPRRNRANTIYF

clone_size: .
j_call: TRBJ2-6
d_call: .
v_call: TRBV24-1
cdr3_nt: TGTGCCACCAGTGATGCAACAGCTTCTGGGGCCAACGTCCTGACTTTC
cdr3_aa: CATSDATASGANVLTF

clone_size: .
j_call: TRBJ2-7
d_call: TRBD2
v_call: TRBV7-9
cdr3_nt: TGTGCCAGCAGCTCGGGGGGGAAGCAGTACTTC
cdr3_aa: CASSSGGKQYF

clone_size: .
j_call: TRBJ1-6
d_call: .
v_call: TRBV18
cdr3_nt: TGTGCCAGCTCACCAGCGGGGTTAGGGGATTCACCCCTCCACTTT
cdr3_aa: CASSPAGLGDSPLHF

clone_size: once
j_call: TRBJ2-7
d_call: TRBD1
v_call: TRBV28
cdr3_nt: TGTGCCAGCAGTCTATTGGGACAGGGCACCTACGAGCAGTACTTC
cdr3_aa: CASSLLGQGTYEQYF

clone_size: .
j_call: TRBJ1-4
d_call: .
v_call: TRBV4-3
cdr3_nt: TGCGCCAGCAGCCAAGATGCGGAATATGAAAAACTGTTTTTT
cdr3_aa: CASSQDAEYEKLFF

clone_size: few
j_call: TRBJ1-1
d_call: .
v_call: TRBV27
cdr3_nt: TGTGCCAGCAGTTTGGGGGCCCCGAACACTGAAGCTTTCTTT
cdr3_aa: CASSLGAPNTEAFF

clone_size: .
j_call: TRBJ1-1
d_call: .
v_call: TRBV6-5
cdr3_nt: TGTGCCAGCACCCTCGACAGCGTAGAAGCTTTCTTT
cdr3_aa: CASTLDSVEAFF

clone_size: .
j_call: TRBJ2-7
d_call: TRBD1
v_call: TRBV5-1
cdr3_nt: TGCACCAGCAGCTTCTCGACAGGGGGCATCTACGAGCAGTACTTC
cdr3_aa: CTSSFSTGGIYEQYF

clone_size: .
j_call: TRBJ1-1
d_call: .
v_call: TRBV7-3
cdr3_nt: TGTGCCAGCAGCTTAAGCGGAATGAACACTGAAGCTTTCTTT
cdr3_aa: CASSLSGMNTEAFF

clone_size: .
j_call: TRBJ1-5
d_call: TRBD1
v_call: TRBV6-5
cdr3_nt: TGTGCCAGCAGGGGACAGGGACTCAATCAGCCCCAGCATTTT
cdr3_aa: CASRGQGLNQPQHF

clone_size: .
j_call: TRBJ2-5
d_call: .
v_call: TRBV27
cdr3_nt: TGTGCCAGCAGTCCCGATACCACGGGGACCCAGTACTTC
cdr3_aa: CASSPDTTGTQYF

clone_size: .
j_call: TRBJ2-3
d_call: .
v_call: TRBV4-3
cdr3_nt: TGCGCCAGCAGCCGAACTATGACCGGGACTAGCACAGATACGCAGTATTTT
cdr3_aa: CASSRTMTGTSTDTQYF

clone_size: once
j_call: TRBJ1-3
d_call: .
v_call: TRBV11-3
cdr3_nt: TGTGCCAGCAGCTTAGATGTGCCCAGCTCTGGAAACACCATATATTTT
cdr3_aa: CASSLDVPSSGNTIYF

clone_size: .
j_call: TRBJ2-1
d_call: .
v_call: TRBV2
cdr3_nt: TGTGCCAGCAGTACACAGGGTTCTAGGGTTGAGCAGTTCTTC
cdr3_aa: CASSTQGSRVEQFF

clone_size: .
j_call: TRBJ2-7
d_call: .
v_call: TRBV6-2/TRBV6-3
cdr3_nt: TGTGCCAGCAGTTACTCTCCTAATAGCGAGTCCTACGAGCAGTACTTC
cdr3_aa: CASSYSPNSESYEQYF

clone_size: few
j_call: TRBJ1-2
d_call: .
v_call: TRBV3-1/TRBV3-2
cdr3_nt: TGTGCCAGCAGCCAAAAGGACTCTCCCGGGATGACTAACTATGGCTACACCTTC
cdr3_aa: CASSQKDSPGMTNYGYTF

clone_size: .
j_call: TRBJ2-7
d_call: TRBD1
v_call: TRBV7-2
cdr3_nt: TGTGCCAGCAGCCTAACAGGGGTTGTTTACGAGCAGTACTTC
cdr3_aa: CASSLTGVVYEQYF

clone_size: .
j_call: TRBJ2-5
d_call: TRBD2
v_call: TRBV10-3
cdr3_nt: TGTGCCATCGGTCAGCGGGGGGGCCAATTACAAGAGACCCAGTACTTC
cdr3_aa: CAIGQRGGQLQETQYF

clone_size: .
j_call: TRBJ1-1
d_call: .
v_call: TRBV5-4
cdr3_nt: TGTGCCAGCAGGGGAGGGGGGGAGCTGAACACTGAAGCTTTCTTT
cdr3_aa: CASRGGGELNTEAFF

clone_size: .
j_call: TRBJ2-3
d_call: .
v_call: TRBV27
cdr3_nt: TGTGCCAGCAGTTCAGGTGCCCAGGTACAGTATTTT
cdr3_aa: CASSSGAQVQYF

clone_size: .
j_call: TRBJ1-2
d_call: .
v_call: TRBV11-2
cdr3_nt: TGTGCCAGCAGCTTAGATGGGCTGACAACAGGGGGCTACACCTTC
cdr3_aa: CASSLDGLTTGGYTF

clone_size: .
j_call: TRBJ2-7
d_call: .
v_call: TRBV27
cdr3_nt: TGTGCCAGCAGTTTAGCCCCAGGGGTTTACGAGCAGTACTTC
cdr3_aa: CASSLAPGVYEQYF